Sequencing of this T cell receptor beta chain was carried out in a study of cytomegalovirus exposure and HLA in healthy donors (TCRdb year 2017). A note on the overall study: In an earlier analysis of roughly 500 of the donors, about 270 Gb of sequence data and about 110 million unique TCR beta sequences from roughly 200 million T cells were reported. An early release covering 550 to 650 HLA-typed donors comprised approximately 290 gigabases of sequencing data and around 80 million unique TCR sequences. Of the approximately 400 genotyped donors, 65% to 90% fell in the genetic ancestry cluster associated with self-reported Caucasian donors. The study aimed to test whether signatures of past pathogen exposure could be identified by cataloging public T cell receptors. The study used immunosequencing to profile the T cell repertoires of under 700 subjects and linked those repertoires to cytomegalovirus serostatus. Along with the roughly 700-subject first cohort, a separate validation cohort of 120 different subjects was used. High-throughput TCR immunosequencing, statistical association of individual TCRs with disease status, and machine learning were combined to predict cytomegalovirus infection status. To study patterns of TCR occurrence, a later analysis re-analyzed previously published TCR beta repertoires from several hundred donors and added high-resolution HLA genotyping. Rather than drawing on any new phenotypic data, the later analysis identified candidate immune exposures from TCR beta sequences and the way those sequences occurred across donors. To decide whether each TCR beta V gene segment behaved as functional or pseudogenic, an earlier analysis of some 600 of the donors relied on high-throughput TCR beta sequencing. Donor age, sex, ethnicity and CMV serostatus were compiled together with the repertoire data. In a later genetic analysis, genome-wide SNP genotypes for about three fifths of the roughly 670 donors were used, and that subset was treated as a discovery cohort. Every discovery cohort repertoire had been produced on one sequencing platform. HLA typing included class I and class II loci at four-digit resolution. The number of donors typed differed by locus, with roughly 620-640 for A, B, C, DRB1 and DQB1, roughly 550 for DQA1, 606 for DPA1, and around 460 for DPB1. A handful of DR-DQ haplotypes were handled as single units for association and clustering because linkage in the cohort was strong. On average, 235,054 unique TCR beta nucleotide sequences were sequenced per donor among a few hundred genotyped donors of the cohort, with around 19% of those sequences being non-productive. The study at large found these results: In a later analysis, HLA-associated TCR beta chains were found to be more clonally expanded and to have lower generation probabilities than equally common non-associated chains. Because HLA typing was missing for some donors at each locus, association tests included only the typed subset. The study gave a list of under 200 TCR beta chains associated with cytomegalovirus. Because counts were too low, roughly 18 rarely observed V segments, including chromosome 9 orphons, were left out of the earlier analysis of 500 to 650 of the donors. Some IMGT-functional V segments, including TRBV6-2 and TRBV6-3, could not be distinguished by the 87-base-pair reads and were therefore excluded. According to a later analysis, most CMV-associated TCR beta chains appeared to be HLA-restricted, and the HLA associations seemed to be driven largely by CMV exposure. A cluster of highly shared sequence variants was judged likely to represent a technical artifact of the sequencing pipeline. In a later analysis, several top co-occurrence clusters were reported to appear linked to parvovirus B19, influenza, CMV and Epstein-Barr virus. Broadly in line with IMGT annotations, most TCR beta V segments showed up in productive rearrangements about 87% or about 30% of the time in an earlier analysis of approximately 640 of the donors. Correlated functional status among segregating V segments might be attributable to linkage disequilibrium, but an unknown experimental factor could not be ruled out. In a later analysis, TCR association rates were found to vary across HLA loci, with the most associated TCRs seen for DRB1 alleles and the fewest for HLA-C alleles. Most TCR sequences were observed very rarely across donors, whereas some public TCRs were present in many individuals. The classifier was reported to diagnose cytomegalovirus status with high specificity and sensitivity in both the original cohort and the validation cohort. An association between a missense DCLRE1C variant and V-gene and J-gene trimming of TCR beta chains was found in a later genetic analysis and replicated in an independent cohort. A further reported finding was that TCR beta sequences accurately predicted the HLA-A and HLA-B alleles for most subjects in the first cohort. Only TCR beta chains were sequenced in this cohort, and the absence of alpha or paired-chain data limited detectable features. When HLA alleles, especially DR and DQ, strongly co-occurred, TCR associations were difficult to assign to individual alleles. In a later genetic analysis, fewer N-insertions in productive TCRs were reported among donors in an Asian-associated ancestry cluster than the roughly 700-donor mean. It was suggested by the authors that the approach could potentially be generalized to other disease states and immunological phenotypes. Sequencing depth was assumed to be roughly uniform across donors in the presence/absence analyses, though that assumption may not hold. The only immune exposure information available for the cohort was CMV serostatus. Three of the identified cytomegalovirus-associated TCR beta chains were confirmed in vitro to be specific for cytomegalovirus antigens. At a false discovery rate of 0.05, a later analysis linked about 16,000 TCR beta sequences to specific HLA alleles.

The cohort comprised several hundred healthy bone marrow donors. Cohort members were all nominally healthy when sampled, although unrecorded immune exposures were likely present. The donor was CMV seropositive and belonged to the group of about 290 seropositive cohort members. A peripheral blood sample was provided by each donor, and peripheral blood mononuclear cells were used for TCR beta sequencing. Genomic DNA was extracted from the blood cell samples with the Qiagen DNeasy Blood Extraction Kit. As for this clone: It has no known antigen specificity.

Library prep was done by the immunoSEQ multiplex PCR assay. For the multiplex PCR, a mixture combining 60 forward primers for TCR Vbeta segments and 13 reverse primers for TCR Jbeta segments was used. The CDR3 region of rearranged TCR beta genes was amplified from genomic DNA with a multiplex PCR assay. On the Illumina HiSeq System, the amplified TCR beta libraries were sequenced as 87-base-pair reads. In the authors' own workflow: A later analysis counted tens of millions of unique TCR beta chains across the 666 repertoires, and around 12 million of these chains were shared by at least two donors. A nearest-neighbor algorithm error-corrected the raw reads and collapsed the reads into unique sequences, merging closely related sequences to remove PCR and sequencing errors. Alignment of CDR3 sequences to IMGT reference sequences was used to assign V, D and J gene segments. For a sequence to be retained, at least a six-nucleotide match to both a V gene segment and a J gene segment was required. A rearrangement was called productive if the CDR3 had no stop codons and remained in frame with V and J, and every other rearrangement was called non-productive. CDR3 was defined by IMGT convention, running from the second conserved V-encoded cysteine to the conserved J-encoded phenylalanine. The earlier analysis of 500 to 600 of the donors excluded sequences that lacked an unambiguous match to a single V gene segment. An earlier analysis of over 450 of the donors classified V segments as functional when productive rearrangements were above 56.7% and as segregating when the standard deviation between donors was above 5%. A statistical classification framework was built for diagnosing cytomegalovirus status from the catalog of TCR beta chain sequences. A later analysis assigned V and J genes by comparing TCR nucleotide sequences with IMGT/GENE-DB human TR gene sequences. The TCRdist pipeline was used in a later analysis to assign CDR3 sequences and most-parsimonious VDJ recombination scenarios. A later analysis defined each TCR beta chain by its CDR3 amino acid sequence plus V-gene family, and excluded reads lacking a unique V-gene family. As a way to deal with suspected cross-contamination and a sequencing artifact, a later analysis dropped approximately 590 nucleotide sequences that were highly shared and had low generation probability. For each public chain, a later analysis derived a clonal expansion index from normalized ranks of inferred template counts within each repertoire. In a later analysis, generation probabilities were computed using a VDJ recombination model fitted to out-of-frame rearrangements, and the results were checked against IGoR. A later analysis scored TCR-TCR, TCR-HLA and TCR-CMV co-occurrence with hypergeometric tests, applying a repertoire-size bias correction to TCR pairs. A later analysis estimated false discovery rates by permuting HLA or CMV assignments 20 times. In a later analysis, co-occurring TCRs were grouped using DBSCAN, with TCRdist sequence similarity added in when clustering inside HLA-allele-positive subsets. Repertoires with fewer than 30,000 or more than 120,000 public chains, plus five repertoires with anomalous nucleotide sharing, were excluded from co-occurrence clustering. TCRdb stores this immuneACCESS table with in-frame sequences only. Part of the clones is absent; in the studies checked, under half of the shortfall reflects unresolved V genes, and no reason is known for the rest. That table furnishes V, J and clone size, whereas the DNA furnished D and trimming. The record for this sample contains around 36,000 clones. The ten largest clones capture approximately 2.9% of the sample.

V is trimmed back by 5 bases and J by 4 bases, and the junction contains 8 bases that no gene match accounts for. The CDR3 contains 15 residues, cysteine and phenylalanine counted. The read is trimmed to its CDR3 DNA, 45 bases read in frame from base 1. Per the germline V gene, MGHDK is the CDR1 and SYGVNS is the CDR2. What was sequenced was PBMCs. The TCR sequence derives from a woman between 25 and 40 years old in good health and CMV-seropositive. This chain joins TRBV25-1 to TRBJ1-3; 7 bases in between match TRBD1. The CDR3 region has the sequence CASSIRQGAGNTIYF. The bases are TGTGCCAGCAGTATCCGACAGGGTGCAGGAAACACCATATATTTT.